Presented here are 9 T cell receptor beta chains from one specimen sequenced in a study of HIV-infected patients and healthy controls. TCRdb called the 5' RACE reads again in MiXCR, with one record for every CDR3 protein. Of about 63,000 distinct CDR3 sequences listed, about 15% were seen once; the top ten hold approximately 5.4%. The sample consisted of CD4+ T cells from blood. The receptor set was obtained from a human donor in good health.

Many counts were recorded for this clonotype. The rearrangement links TRBV29-1 to TRBJ1-1; D not certain. V was cut by 3 bases and J by 6 bases, with 8 bases left in between. The germline V gene encodes CDR1 SQVTM and CDR2 ANQGSEA. CDR3 length equals 11 residues. The CDR3 bases are TGCAGCGTTGATGTGGTCGCTGAAGCTTTCTTT. This encodes CSVDVVAEAFF.

Many counts were recorded for this clonotype. The CDR3, as DNA: TGTGCCAGCAGCTCCCGCGAAAGCGGGAGGTACACCGGGGAGCTGTTTTTT. Amino acid sequence: CASSSRESGRYTGELFF. This chain uses TRBV13 with TRBJ2-2; 9 bases are a match to TRBD2. Germline V gene sequence: CDR1 PRHDT, CDR2 FYEKMQ (reference sequence). The J segment lost 3 bases and the V segment lost 4 bases, leaving 9 bases of the junction unmatched. This CDR3 comprises 17 residues.

This clonotype was picked up many times. The chain joins TRBV18 to TRBJ2-5; TRBD2 agrees at 7 bases. The CDR3 has 14 residues. The V gene's germline CDR1 is KGHSH and CDR2 LQKENI. With V trimmed by 3 bases and J by 9 bases, 10 bases remained unmatched. The CDR3, as DNA: TGTGCCAGCTCACCCGGGACTACCACTGAGGCCCAGTACTTC. Amino acids: CASSPGTTTEAQYF.

Many counts were recorded for this clonotype. CDR3 amino acids: CASNKDRGFYSPLHF. DNA of the CDR3: TGTGCCAGCAATAAGGACAGGGGATTCTACTCACCCCTCCACTTT. V is TRBV2 and J is TRBJ1-6, with 9 bases lining up with TRBD1. The germline CDR1 and CDR2 sequences are SNHLY and FYNNEI. This CDR3 comprises 15 residues. Germline trimming cut 7 bases from V and 10 bases from J; bases unmatched to any gene: 11.

This clonotype was counted at least ten times. The chain couples TRBV12-3 or TRBV12-4 to TRBJ2-2; D is unclear. This CDR3 is built from 12 residues. Trimming cost V 3 bases and J 6 bases, with 5 bases left between them. The CDR3, as DNA: TGTGCCAGCAGTTTTGGGTCCGGGGAGCTGTTTTTT. Translating gives CASSFGSGELFF.

The sample holds a few counts of this clonotype. The chain links TRBV7-2 to TRBJ2-1; D is uncertain. Trimming removed 2 bases at V and 6 bases at J, with 5 bases between. The CDR3 length is 12 residues. The V gene's germline CDR1 is SGHTA and CDR2 FQGNSA. CDR3 protein: CASSLTTNEQFF. The CDR3 DNA follows: TGTGCCAGCAGCTTAACCACCAATGAGCAGTTCTTC.

The CDR3 DNA sequence: TGTGCCAGCAGCCCTACCCTGTCCGGGGAGCTGTTTTTT. Its translation is CASSPTLSGELFF. The chain employs TRBV7-2 and TRBJ2-2; D uncertain. CDR1 and CDR2 from the germline V gene are SGHTA and FQGNSA. Deletions cut 5 bases from V and 6 bases from J, with 10 bases between. The CDR3 spans 13 residues.

This clonotype was seen ten or more times. The rearrangement uses TRBV20-1 and TRBJ1-2; TRBD1 aligns across 8 bases. Per germline, CDR1 DFQATT and CDR2 SNEGSKA (reference sequence). This CDR3 is built from 15 residues. In DNA, the CDR3 is TGCAGCCGGTTTCCCCCAGGGGGCAGGACGGGTGGCTACACCTTC. This encodes CSRFPPGGRTGGYTF.

This clonotype came up a few times. The V gene is TRBV7-2, the J gene TRBJ2-4, with TRBD1 as a possible D gene (6 bases). The CDR3 is made up of 17 amino acids. The V gene lost 4 bases and the J gene lost 3 bases, with 19 bases spanning the gap. CDR1 is SGHTA and CDR2 is FQGNSA in the germline V gene. This CDR3 is CASSYKTGLDGKNIQYF. In DNA, the CDR3 is TGTGCCAGCAGCTACAAAACAGGGTTGGACGGCAAAAACATTCAGTACTTC.